Here is one T cell receptor (beta chain) with its context. Here immunoSEQ multiplex PCR was the method, and the copy in TCRdb shows in-frame clones only, minus some. The sample contains 250,000 to 300,000 clones, roughly 89% of which appear only once. Those enrolled in Seattle joined during active infection and were followed longitudinally afterward. The sample originates from a study of blood T cell repertoires in COVID-19. Trimming stripped 0 bases from V and 4 bases from J, with 16 bases between. Germline V gene data show CDR1 as LGHNA and CDR2 as YNFKEQ. The CDR3 sequence is 17 residues long. The clonotype comes from a woman aged 60-70 years with COVID-19, enrolled during active disease. Sequenced: peripheral blood. This chain links TRBV4-2 with TRBJ1-3, with D tentatively TRBD1 (6 bases). The CDR3 region is CASSQESTGTIGNTIYF. CDR3 nucleotides: TGTGCCAGCAGCCAAGAATCAACAGGGACAATCGGAAACACCATATATTTT.